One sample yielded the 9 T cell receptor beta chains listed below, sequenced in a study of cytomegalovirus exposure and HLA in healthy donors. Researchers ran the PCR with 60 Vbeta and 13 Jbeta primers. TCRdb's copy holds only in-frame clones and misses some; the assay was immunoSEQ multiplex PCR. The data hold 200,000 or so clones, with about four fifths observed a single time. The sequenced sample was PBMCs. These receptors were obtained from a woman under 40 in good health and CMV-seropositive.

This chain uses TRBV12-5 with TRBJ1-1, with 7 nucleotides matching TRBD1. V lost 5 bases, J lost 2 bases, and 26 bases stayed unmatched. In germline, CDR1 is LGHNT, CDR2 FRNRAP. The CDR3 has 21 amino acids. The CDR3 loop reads CASGTGQVALTGRIGNTEAFF. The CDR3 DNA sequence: TGTGCTAGTGGTACCGGACAGGTTGCCCTCACAGGGAGAATTGGAAACACTGAAGCTTTCTTT. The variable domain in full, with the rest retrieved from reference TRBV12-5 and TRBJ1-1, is DARVTQTPRHKVTEMGQEVTMRCQPILGHNTVFWYRQTMMQGLELLAYFRNRAPLDDSGMPKDRFSAEMPDATLATLKIQPSEPRDSAVYFCASGTGQVALTGRIGNTEAFFGQGTRLTVV.

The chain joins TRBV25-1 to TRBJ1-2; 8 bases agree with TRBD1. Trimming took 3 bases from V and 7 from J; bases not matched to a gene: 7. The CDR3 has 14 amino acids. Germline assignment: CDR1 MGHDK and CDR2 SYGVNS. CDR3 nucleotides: TGTGCCAGCAGTGATACCCAGGGGGCGCTTGGCTACACCTTC. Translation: CASSDTQGALGYTF.

CDR3 DNA: TGTGCCAGCAGCCCGAGGGTGAACACTGAAGCTTTCTTT. Translating it yields CASSPRVNTEAFF. V usage is TRBV7-6 and J usage is TRBJ1-1; no definite D call. CDR3 length equals 13 residues. Germline assignment: CDR1 SGHVS and CDR2 FNYEAQ. The V end lost 5 bases, the J end lost 0 bases, and 7 bases lay between the germline ends.

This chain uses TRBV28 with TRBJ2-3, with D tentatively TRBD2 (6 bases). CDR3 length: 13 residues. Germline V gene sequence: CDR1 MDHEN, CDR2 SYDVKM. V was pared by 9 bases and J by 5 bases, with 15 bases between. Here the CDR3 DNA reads TGTGCCAGTGGGACTCCAAGGCGAGATACGCAGTATTTT. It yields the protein CASGTPRRDTQYF.

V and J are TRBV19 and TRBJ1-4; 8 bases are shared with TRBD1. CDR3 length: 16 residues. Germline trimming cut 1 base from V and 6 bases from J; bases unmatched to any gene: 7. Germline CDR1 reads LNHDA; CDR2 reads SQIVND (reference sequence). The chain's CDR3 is CASSIVAGGVDEKLFF. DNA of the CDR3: TGTGCCAGTAGTATAGTGGCAGGGGGCGTCGATGAAAAACTGTTTTTT.

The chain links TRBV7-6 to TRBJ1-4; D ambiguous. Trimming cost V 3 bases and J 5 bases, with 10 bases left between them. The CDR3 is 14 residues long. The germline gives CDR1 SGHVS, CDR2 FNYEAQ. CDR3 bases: TGTGCCAGCAGCTTGGAGGTGGGGAATGAAAAACTGTTTTTT. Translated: CASSLEVGNEKLFF.

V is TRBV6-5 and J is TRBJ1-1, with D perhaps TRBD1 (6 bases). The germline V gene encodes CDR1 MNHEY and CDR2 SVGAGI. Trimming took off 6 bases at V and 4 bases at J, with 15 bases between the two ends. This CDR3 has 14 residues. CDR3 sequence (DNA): TGTGCCAGCAGGCCGCACAGGGTCGTCACTGAAGCTTTCTTT. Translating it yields CASRPHRVVTEAFF.

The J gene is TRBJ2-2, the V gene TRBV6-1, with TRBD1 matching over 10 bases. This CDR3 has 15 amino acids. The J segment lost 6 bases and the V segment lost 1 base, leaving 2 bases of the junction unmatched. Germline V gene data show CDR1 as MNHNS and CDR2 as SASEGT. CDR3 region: CASSEGTGGAGELFF. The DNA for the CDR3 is TGTGCCAGCAGTGAAGGGACAGGGGGTGCCGGGGAGCTGTTTTTT.

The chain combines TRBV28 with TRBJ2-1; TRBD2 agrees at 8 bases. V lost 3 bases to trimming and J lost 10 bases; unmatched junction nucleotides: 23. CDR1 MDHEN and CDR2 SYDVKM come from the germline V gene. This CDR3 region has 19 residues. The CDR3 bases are TGTGCCAGCAGTTTGTCTCGCGGGGGGACACGGGGTGGATGGAGCGAGCAGTTCTTC. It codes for CASSLSRGGTRGGWSEQFF. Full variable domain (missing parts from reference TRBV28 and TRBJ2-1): DVKVTQSSRYLVKRTGEKVFLECVQDMDHENMFWYRQDPGLGLRLIYFSYDVKMKEKGDIPEGYSVSREKKERFSLILESASTNQTSMYLCASSLSRGGTRGGWSEQFFGPGTRLTVL.